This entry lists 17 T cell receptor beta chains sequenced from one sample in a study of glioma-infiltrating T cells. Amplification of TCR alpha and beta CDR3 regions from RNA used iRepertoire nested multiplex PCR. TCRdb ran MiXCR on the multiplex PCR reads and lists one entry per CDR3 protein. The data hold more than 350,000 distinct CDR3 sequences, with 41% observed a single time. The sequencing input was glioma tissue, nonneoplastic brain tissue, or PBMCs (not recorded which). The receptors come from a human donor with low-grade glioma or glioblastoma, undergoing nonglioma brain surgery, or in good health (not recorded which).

The CDR3 sequence: CASSYRDSLGETQYF. Written as DNA, the CDR3 is TGTGCCAGTAGTTACCGGGACAGTTTGGGAGAGACCCAGTACTTC. J is TRBJ2-5 and V is TRBV19; 7 bases agree with TRBD1. CDR1 and CDR2 from the germline V gene are LNHDA and SQIVND (reference sequence). This CDR3 has 15 residues. The ends lost 5 bases at V and 4 bases at J; junction bases unmatched: 10. Supplemented by reference TRBV19 and TRBJ2-5, the full variable domain reads DGGITQSPKYLFRKEGQNVTLSCEQNLNHDAMYWYRQDPGQGLRLIYYSQIVNDFQKGDIAEGYSVSREKKESFPLTVTSAQKNPTAFYLCASSYRDSLGETQYFGPGTRLLVL.

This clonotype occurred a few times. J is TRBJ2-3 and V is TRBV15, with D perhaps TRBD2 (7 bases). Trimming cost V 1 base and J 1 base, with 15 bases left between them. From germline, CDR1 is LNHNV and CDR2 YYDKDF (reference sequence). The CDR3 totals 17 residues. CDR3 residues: CATSRGGGGPGTDTQYF. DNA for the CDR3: TGTGCCACCAGCAGAGGAGGGGGGGGACCGGGCACAGATACGCAGTATTTT. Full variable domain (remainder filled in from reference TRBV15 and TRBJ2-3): DAMVIQNPRYQVTQFGKPVTLSCSQTLNHNVMYWYQQKSSQAPKLLFHYYDKDFNNEADTPDNFQSRRPNTSFCFLDIRSPGLGDTAMYLCATSRGGGGPGTDTQYFGPGTRLTVL.

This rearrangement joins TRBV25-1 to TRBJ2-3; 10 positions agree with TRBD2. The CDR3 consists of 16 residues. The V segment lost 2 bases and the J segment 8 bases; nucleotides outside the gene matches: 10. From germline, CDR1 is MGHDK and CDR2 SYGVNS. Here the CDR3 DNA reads TGTGCCAGCAGTGAAGCCAGCGGGAGGGGAATTAGTACGCAGTATTTT. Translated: CASSEASGRGISTQYF.

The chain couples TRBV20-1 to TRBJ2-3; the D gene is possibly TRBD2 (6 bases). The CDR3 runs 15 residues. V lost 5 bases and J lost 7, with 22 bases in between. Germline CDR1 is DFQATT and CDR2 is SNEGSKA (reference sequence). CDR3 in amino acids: CSAVLPGTSGYTQYF. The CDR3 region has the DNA TGCAGTGCTGTACTACCCGGGACTTCCGGGTATACGCAGTATTTT.

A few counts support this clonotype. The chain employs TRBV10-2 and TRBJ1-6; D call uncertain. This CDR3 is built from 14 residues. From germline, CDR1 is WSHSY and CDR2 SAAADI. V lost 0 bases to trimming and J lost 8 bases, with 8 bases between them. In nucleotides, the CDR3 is TGCGCCAGCAGTGAGTCAGGGAGAGATTCACCCCTCCACTTT. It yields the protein CASSESGRDSPLHF.

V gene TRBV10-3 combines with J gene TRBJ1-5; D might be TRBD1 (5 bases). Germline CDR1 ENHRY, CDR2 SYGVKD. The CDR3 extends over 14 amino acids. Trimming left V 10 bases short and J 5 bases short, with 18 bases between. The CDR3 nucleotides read TGTGCCAGAAAGCGAGGGGCTGCCGATCAGCCCCAGCATTTT. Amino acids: CARKRGAADQPQHF.

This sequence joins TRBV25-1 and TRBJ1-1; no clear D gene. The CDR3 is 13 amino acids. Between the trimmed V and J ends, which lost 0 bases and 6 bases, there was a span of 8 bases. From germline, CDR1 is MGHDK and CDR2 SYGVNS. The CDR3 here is CASSEYWLAEAFF. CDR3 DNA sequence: TGTGCCAGCAGTGAATATTGGCTCGCTGAAGCTTTCTTT.

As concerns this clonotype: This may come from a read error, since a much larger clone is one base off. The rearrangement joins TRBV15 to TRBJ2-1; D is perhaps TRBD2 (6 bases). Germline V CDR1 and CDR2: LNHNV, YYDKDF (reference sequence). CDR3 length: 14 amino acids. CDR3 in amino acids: CATRRDGDFNEQFF. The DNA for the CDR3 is TGTGCCACCCGCAGAGATGGGGACTTCAATGAGCAGTTCTTC. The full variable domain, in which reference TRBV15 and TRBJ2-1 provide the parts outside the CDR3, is DAMVIQNPRYQVTQFGKPVTLSCSQTLNHNVMYWYQQKSSQAPKLLFHYYDKDFNNEADTPDNFQSRRPNTSFCFLDIRSPGLGDTAMYLCATRRDGDFNEQFFGPGTRLTVL.

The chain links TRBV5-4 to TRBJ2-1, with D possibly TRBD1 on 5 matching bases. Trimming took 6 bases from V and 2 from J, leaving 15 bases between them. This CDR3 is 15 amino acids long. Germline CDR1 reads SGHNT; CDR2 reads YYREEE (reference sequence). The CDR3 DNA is TGTGCCAGCAAAACAAGGACACAAACCTACAATGAGCAGTTCTTC. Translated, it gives CASKTRTQTYNEQFF.

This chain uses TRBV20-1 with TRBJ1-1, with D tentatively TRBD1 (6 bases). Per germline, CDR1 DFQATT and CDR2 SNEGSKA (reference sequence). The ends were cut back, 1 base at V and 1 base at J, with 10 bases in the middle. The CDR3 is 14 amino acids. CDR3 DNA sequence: TGCAGTGCTAGAGCATGGGACAAGAACACTGAAGCTTTCTTT. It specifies CSARAWDKNTEAFF.

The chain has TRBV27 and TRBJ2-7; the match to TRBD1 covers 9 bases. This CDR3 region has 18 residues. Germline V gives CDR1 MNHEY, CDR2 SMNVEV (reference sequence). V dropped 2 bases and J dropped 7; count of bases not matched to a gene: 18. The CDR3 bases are TGTGCCAGCAGTTTACCCTTCGGTAATGGGACAGGGTACTTTGAGCAGTACTTC. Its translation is CASSLPFGNGTGYFEQYF.

The CDR3 loop is CASTSLGGRNEQFF. The CDR3 DNA is TGTGCCAGCACCTCCTTGGGGGGGAGGAATGAGCAGTTCTTC. This sequence joins TRBV28 and TRBJ2-1; TRBD2 aligns across 7 bases. V shed 7 bases, J shed 7 bases, and the junction held 10 bases outside the gene matches. Germline V gives CDR1 MDHEN, CDR2 SYDVKM. The CDR3 consists of 14 residues.

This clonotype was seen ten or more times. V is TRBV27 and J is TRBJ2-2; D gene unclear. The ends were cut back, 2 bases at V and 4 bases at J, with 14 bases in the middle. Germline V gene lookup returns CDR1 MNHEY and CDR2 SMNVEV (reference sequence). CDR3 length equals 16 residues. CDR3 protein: CASSLIGFSSTGELFF. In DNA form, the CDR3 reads TGTGCCAGCAGTTTAATAGGGTTCTCCTCCACCGGGGAGCTGTTTTTT.

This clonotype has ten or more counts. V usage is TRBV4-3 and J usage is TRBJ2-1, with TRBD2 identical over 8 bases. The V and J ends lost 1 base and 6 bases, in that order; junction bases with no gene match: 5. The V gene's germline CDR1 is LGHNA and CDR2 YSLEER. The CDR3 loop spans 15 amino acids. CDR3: CASSQGAGVSNEQFF. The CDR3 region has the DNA TGCGCCAGCAGCCAAGGAGCGGGAGTATCCAATGAGCAGTTCTTC.

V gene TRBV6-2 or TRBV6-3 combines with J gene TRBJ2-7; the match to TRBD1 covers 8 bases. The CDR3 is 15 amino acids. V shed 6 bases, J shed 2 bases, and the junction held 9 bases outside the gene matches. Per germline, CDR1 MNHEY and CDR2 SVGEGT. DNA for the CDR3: TGTGCCAGCAGACGTACAGGGGGTTCCGCCTACGAGCAGTACTTC. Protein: CASRRTGGSAYEQYF.

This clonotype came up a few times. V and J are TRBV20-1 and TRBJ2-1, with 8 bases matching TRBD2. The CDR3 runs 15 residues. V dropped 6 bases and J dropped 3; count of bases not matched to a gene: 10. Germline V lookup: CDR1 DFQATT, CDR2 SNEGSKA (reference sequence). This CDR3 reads CSAPPGLGVYNEQFF. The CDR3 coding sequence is TGCAGTGCGCCTCCGGGACTAGGGGTCTACAATGAGCAGTTCTTC.

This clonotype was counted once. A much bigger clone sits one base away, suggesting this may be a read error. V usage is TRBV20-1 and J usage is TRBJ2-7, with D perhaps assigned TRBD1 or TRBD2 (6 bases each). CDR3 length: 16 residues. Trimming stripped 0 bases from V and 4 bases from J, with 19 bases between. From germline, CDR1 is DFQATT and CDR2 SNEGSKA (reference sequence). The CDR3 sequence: CSARDFGGGSGYEQYF. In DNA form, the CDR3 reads TGCAGTGCTAGAGATTTTGGAGGGGGTAGTGGATACGAGCAGTACTTC.